The 21 T cell receptor beta chains below come from one sample, sequenced in a study of blood T cell repertoires in COVID-19. Method: immunoSEQ multiplex PCR; TCRdb's copy keeps in-frame clones and lacks some. The top ten clones hold 6.2% of a sample with around 150,000 clones, approximately 80% of them seen once. Sequenced material: PBMCs or T cells enriched from blood (not recorded which). These receptors were taken from a woman in her 40s who had recovered from COVID-19.

This chain links TRBV5-5 with TRBJ1-2, with D maybe TRBD1 (5 bases). V lost 2 bases, J lost 4 bases, and 12 bases lay in between. The CDR3 totals 14 residues. Germline CDR1 reads SGHKS; CDR2 reads YYEKEE (reference sequence). CDR3 DNA: TGTGCCAGCAGCTTACCCGGACAAGCCTATGGCTACACCTTC. It encodes CASSLPGQAYGYTF.

The chain uses TRBV9 and TRBJ2-3; 10 nucleotides match TRBD2. V lost 0 bases, J lost 6 bases, and 1 base stayed unmatched. The CDR3 runs to 14 residues. Per the germline V gene, CDR1 is SGDLS and CDR2 is YYNGEE. The CDR3 reads CASSVASGSDTQYF. CDR3 coding DNA: TGTGCCAGCAGCGTAGCTAGCGGGAGTGATACGCAGTATTTT.

This clone was seen once. The CDR3 coding sequence is TGTGCCAGCCTTTCGGGACAGGGTTATGGCTACACCTTC. It is translated as CASLSGQGYGYTF. The rearrangement uses TRBV10-3 and TRBJ1-2; TRBD1 aligns across 9 bases. The V gene's germline CDR1 is ENHRY and CDR2 SYGVKD. The J segment lost 5 bases and the V segment lost 10 bases, leaving 8 bases of the junction unmatched. This CDR3 contains 13 residues.

This chain uses TRBV14 with TRBJ2-1; TRBD2 matches at 9 bases. Germline CDR1 SGHDN, CDR2 FVKESK. The V gene end was trimmed by 5 bases and the J gene end by 7 bases; junction bases not matched to a gene: 9. This CDR3 spans 15 amino acids. The CDR3 spells CASSYGTSYINEQFF. CDR3 sequence (DNA): TGTGCCAGCAGCTACGGGACTAGCTATATAAATGAGCAGTTCTTC.

This clone was found once. The chain has TRBV19 and TRBJ2-3; TRBD2 is a possible D gene (6 bases). Germline V CDR1 and CDR2: LNHDA, SQIVND (reference sequence). This CDR3 comprises 13 residues. V was pared by 9 bases and J by 3 bases, with 13 bases between. For the CDR3, the DNA is TGTGCCAGCCGATCTAGCGTAACAGATACGCAGTATTTT. Translated: CASRSSVTDTQYF.

J is TRBJ1-2 and V is TRBV2; D is unresolved. The V gene's germline CDR1 is SNHLY and CDR2 FYNNEI. Trimming removed 10 bases from V and 8 bases from J, with 5 bases in between. The CDR3 runs to 8 residues. The CDR3 protein is CATEGYTF. The CDR3 coding sequence is TGTGCCACCGAGGGCTACACCTTC.

The chain couples TRBV5-1 to TRBJ2-2; TRBD2 aligns across 13 bases. V gave up 5 bases and J gave up 2 bases; unmatched junction bases: 12. This CDR3 spans 19 amino acids. CDR1 is SGHRS and CDR2 is YFSETQ in the germline V gene. CDR3 sequence (DNA): TGCGCCAGCAGTGTTCCGGGACTAGCGGGAACACCAAACACCGGGGAGCTGTTTTTT. Encoded protein: CASSVPGLAGTPNTGELFF.

J is TRBJ1-1 and V is TRBV5-6, with 9 bases matching TRBD1. This CDR3 region has 16 residues. CDR1 is SGHDT and CDR2 is YYEEEE in the germline V gene. The junction had 12 bases not matched to a gene; V was cut back by 4 bases and J by 5 bases. CDR3 residues: CASSPGTGSPRTEAFF. CDR3 in DNA: TGTGCCAGCAGCCCCGGGACAGGGTCACCAAGAACTGAAGCTTTCTTT.

This clone was observed a handful of times. The chain has TRBV12-5 and TRBJ1-4; perhaps TRBD1 as D (6 bases). Trimming shortened V by 4 bases and J by 6 bases, and 6 bases separated the two germline ends. This CDR3 region has 12 residues. CDR1 and CDR2 from the germline V gene are LGHNT and FRNRAP. CDR3 in amino acids: CASGSGDEKLFF. In nucleotides, the CDR3 is TGTGCTAGTGGTTCAGGGGATGAAAAACTGTTTTTT. The full variable domain, rest sourced from reference TRBV12-5 and TRBJ1-4, is DARVTQTPRHKVTEMGQEVTMRCQPILGHNTVFWYRQTMMQGLELLAYFRNRAPLDDSGMPKDRFSAEMPDATLATLKIQPSEPRDSAVYFCASGSGDEKLFFGSGTQLSVL.

Regarding this clone: The junction departs from the called germline gene at one end, perhaps through a read error. The CDR3 region has the DNA TGTGCCAGCAGTTTAGGGCTAGGGAACACTGAAGCTTTCTTT. It translates to CASSLGLGNTEAFF. The gene calls are TRBV11-2 and TRBJ1-1; D is uncertain. This CDR3 contains 14 residues. The germline gives CDR1 SGHAT, CDR2 FQNNGV.

The V and J genes are TRBV19 and TRBJ1-2; 9 nucleotides match TRBD1. Losses at the gene ends were 4 bases for V and 6 bases for J; bases not matched to a gene: 9. The CDR3 length is 15 residues. Germline V gene data show CDR1 as LNHDA and CDR2 as SQIVND (reference sequence). The CDR3 DNA sequence: TGTGCCAGTAGTACCACAGGGGGCGCGAGGGATGGCTACACCTTC. This codes for CASSTTGGARDGYTF.

The chain recombines TRBV5-1 with TRBJ1-1; TRBD1 might be the D (5 bases). CDR1 is SGHRS, CDR2 YFSETQ, per germline. V shed 4 bases and J shed 6 bases, with 19 bases lying between them. The CDR3 spans 15 residues. The CDR3: CASSGAGTAAPEAFF. DNA of the CDR3: TGCGCCAGCAGCGGGGCGGGGACGGCGGCCCCTGAAGCTTTCTTT.

CDR3 nucleotides: TGTGCCAGCAGCTTAGGTACGTTCAGGGAAGCTTTCTTT. Protein product: CASSLGTFREAFF. The V call is TRBV7-9, the J call TRBJ1-1; D not certain. Germline V gene sequence: CDR1 SEHNR, CDR2 FQNEAQ (reference sequence). This CDR3 is 13 amino acids long. V was trimmed by 1 base and J by 8 bases, leaving 11 bases between them.

This clone showed up just a few times. V and J are TRBV10-2 and TRBJ2-1, with TRBD1 identical over 7 bases. The germline V gene encodes CDR1 WSHSY and CDR2 SAAADI. The CDR3 has 15 residues. J was trimmed by 3 bases and V by 6 bases; bases with no gene match: 8. The chain's CDR3 is CASSDTGDGYNEQFF. The CDR3 DNA reads TGCGCCAGCAGCGACACAGGGGACGGCTACAATGAGCAGTTCTTC.

Note on this clone: Other DNA sequences within the sample encode an identical CDR3. The V and J genes are TRBV6-1 and TRBJ1-2, with TRBD1 matching 9 bases. The trim removed 2 bases at V and 6 bases at J, leaving 10 bases unmatched. Germline CDR1 is MNHNS and CDR2 is SASEGT. This CDR3 region has 16 residues. CDR3 DNA sequence: TGTGCCAGCAGTGAATTCCGTCTACAGGGGGCGAATGGCTACACCTTC. This gives the protein CASSEFRLQGANGYTF.

This clone was observed a handful of times. This chain joins TRBV5-4 and TRBJ1-2; perhaps TRBD1 as D (6 bases). The germline gives CDR1 SGHNT, CDR2 YYREEE (reference sequence). Between the trimmed V and J ends, which lost 5 bases and 12 bases, there was a span of 23 bases. This CDR3 is built from 14 residues. The CDR3 spells CASSSAGTPMAHTF. The CDR3 DNA is TGTGCCAGCAGTTCAGCGGGGACACCCATGGCCCACACCTTC.

The chain is built from TRBV2 and TRBJ1-5; 7 bases match TRBD1. V was clipped by 9 bases and J by 5 bases; unmatched bases: 4. This CDR3 is 12 amino acids long. Germline V gene sequence: CDR1 SNHLY, CDR2 FYNNEI. DNA of the CDR3: TGTGCCAGTGGACAGGTTCATCAGCCCCAGCATTTT. Translated: CASGQVHQPQHF. The full variable domain, completed using reference TRBV2 and TRBJ1-5, is EPEVTQTPSHQVTQMGQEVILRCVPISNHLYFYWYRQILGQKVEFLVSFYNNEISEKSEIFDDQFSVERPDGSNFTLKIRSTKLEDSAMYFCASGQVHQPQHFGDGTRLSIL.

J is TRBJ2-3 and V is TRBV5-1; tentative D call: TRBD1 (6 bases). This CDR3 has 15 residues. CDR1 SGHRS and CDR2 YFSETQ come from the germline V gene. Trimming pared 10 bases from V and 2 bases from J, leaving 20 bases between. The CDR3 spells CAGSTGATSTDTQYF. CDR3 coding DNA: TGCGCCGGTTCGACAGGAGCGACCTCCACAGATACGCAGTATTTT.

The chain couples TRBV6-2 or TRBV6-3 to TRBJ2-7; D is uncertain. The CDR3 spans 14 residues. V was cut by 0 bases and J by 1 base, with 7 bases left in between. The germline V gene has CDR1 MNHEY and CDR2 SVGEGT. CDR3 nucleotide sequence: TGTGCCAGCAGTTACTCGGCCCGTTCCTACGAGCAGTACTTC. Protein: CASSYSARSYEQYF.

Written as DNA, the CDR3 is TGTGCCAGCACCCTTCTGCGGGGTGAAAAACTGTTTTTT. Translated, it gives CASTLLRGEKLFF. The J gene is TRBJ1-4, the V gene TRBV12-3 or TRBV12-4; no firm D call. This CDR3 has 13 residues. V was clipped by 7 bases and J by 7 bases, with 13 bases between them.

This clone occurred once. The chain is built from TRBV13 and TRBJ2-7; 8 nucleotides line up with TRBD1. From germline, CDR1 is PRHDT and CDR2 FYEKMQ (reference sequence). The CDR3 loop spans 17 amino acids. V dropped 0 bases and J dropped 2; count of bases not matched to a gene: 9. In DNA form, the CDR3 reads TGTGCCAGCAGCTTAGGCTCCCGGACAGGGACGACCTACGAGCAGTACTTC. Its protein is CASSLGSRTGTTYEQYF.